This T cell receptor beta chain was recorded in a study of blood T cell repertoires in COVID-19. Study details: The United States, Italy and Spain were the sources of the acute and convalescent COVID-19 samples.

Original analysis: Reference gene primer amplification gave estimated nucleated cell counts. Profiled with immunoSEQ multiplex PCR; TCRdb holds only in-frame clones, not every one. The V and J calls and clone size were taken over from that table, and D and trimming were inferred from the DNA. The data contain 130,000 or so clones, approximately 90% of them singletons. V shed 5 bases and J 6 bases; nucleotides not matched to a gene: 12. Germline V gene sequence: CDR1 SGHVS, CDR2 FQNEAQ. The CDR3 extends over 16 amino acids. This chain joins TRBV7-8 and TRBJ2-2; TRBD2 agrees at 7 bases. This clonotype originated in a man in his forties or fifties with active or convalescent COVID-19. The source material was peripheral blood. This chain's CDR3 is CASSPGGTTRPGELFF. CDR3 sequence (DNA): TGTGCCAGCAGCCCCGGGGGGACTACTCGTCCCGGGGAGCTGTTTTTT.